This record concerns one T cell receptor beta chain sequence. Study processing details: Estimates of nucleated cell counts were drawn from the amplification of reference gene primers. Using immunoSEQ multiplex PCR, the repertoire was profiled, and TCRdb retains in-frame clones only, with some absent. The V and J calls and clone size come from that table; D and trimming were worked out from the DNA. The repertoire holds about 260,000 clones, with around 90% as singletons. This specimen belongs to a study of blood T cell repertoires in COVID-19. At the level of the study: Collection of acute and convalescent COVID-19 samples took place in the United States, Italy and Spain. T cells, B-cell-depleted T cells, or PBMCs provided the cDNA or gDNA that served as material.

The CDR3 runs to 14 residues. The junction had 1 base not matched to a gene; V was cut back by 2 bases and J by 1 base. Germline V gene data show CDR1 as MNHEY and CDR2 as SVGAGI. This clonotype originated in a human donor in a cohort sampled during active COVID-19. Sequencing was done on a sample of peripheral blood. V is TRBV6-5 and J is TRBJ2-7, with TRBD1 matching 8 bases. In DNA, the CDR3 is TGTGCCAGCAGTTACGGGGACAGGTCCTACGAGCAGTACTTC. Amino acid sequence: CASSYGDRSYEQYF.